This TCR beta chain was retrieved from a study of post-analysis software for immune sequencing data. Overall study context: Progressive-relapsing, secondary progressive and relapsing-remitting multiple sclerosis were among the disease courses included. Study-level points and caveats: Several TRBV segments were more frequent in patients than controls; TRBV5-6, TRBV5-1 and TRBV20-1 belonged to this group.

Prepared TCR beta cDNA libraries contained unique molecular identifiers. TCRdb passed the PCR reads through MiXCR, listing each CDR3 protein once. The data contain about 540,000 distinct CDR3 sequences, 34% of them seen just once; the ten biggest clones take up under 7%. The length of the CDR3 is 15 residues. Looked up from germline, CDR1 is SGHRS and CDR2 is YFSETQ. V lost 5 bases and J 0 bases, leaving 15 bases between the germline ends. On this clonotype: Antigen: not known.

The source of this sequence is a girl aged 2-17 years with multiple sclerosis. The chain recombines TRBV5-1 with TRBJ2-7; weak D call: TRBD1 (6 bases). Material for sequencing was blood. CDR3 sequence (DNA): TGCGCCAGCAGTATGGGGGCCGGGATCTCCTACGAGCAGTACTTC. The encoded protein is CASSMGAGISYEQYF.